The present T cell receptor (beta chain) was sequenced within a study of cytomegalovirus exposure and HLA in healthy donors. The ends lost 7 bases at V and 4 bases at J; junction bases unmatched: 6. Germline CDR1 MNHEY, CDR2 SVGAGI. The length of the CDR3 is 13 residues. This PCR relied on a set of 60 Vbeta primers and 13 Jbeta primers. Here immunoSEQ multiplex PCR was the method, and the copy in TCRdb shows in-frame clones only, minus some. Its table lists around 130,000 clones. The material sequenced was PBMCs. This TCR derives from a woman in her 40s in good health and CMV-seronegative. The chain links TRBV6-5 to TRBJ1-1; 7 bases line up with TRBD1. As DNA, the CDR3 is TGTGCCAGCATTAATGGACAGGCCACTGAAGCTTTCTTT. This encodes CASINGQATEAFF.